This paragraph covers one T cell receptor (beta chain) sequence. The entry originates in a study of blood T cell repertoires in COVID-19. For the study at large: T cells, B-cell-depleted T cells, or PBMCs provided the cDNA or gDNA that served as material.

The germline V gene encodes CDR1 MNHEY and CDR2 SVGEGT. This CDR3 is built from 11 residues. V was trimmed by 5 bases and J by 5 bases, leaving 6 bases between them. In the original workflow: Amplification from reference gene primers served as the basis for estimated nucleated cell counts. The method was immunoSEQ multiplex PCR; TCRdb's version includes in-frame clones alone and lacks a portion of them. V, J and clone size are taken as reported in that table, and D and trimming were inferred from the DNA itself. In the table there are 50,000 to 60,000 clones, roughly four fifths of which are singletons.

What was sequenced was peripheral blood. V usage is TRBV6-2 or TRBV6-3 and J usage is TRBJ1-1; D is unresolved. This receptor was identified in an elderly woman with COVID-19, enrolled during active disease. The CDR3 nucleotides are TGTGCCAGCAGTGTTTATACTGAAGCTTTCTTT. Translating gives CASSVYTEAFF.